This record concerns one T cell receptor (beta chain) sequence. This clone's antigen is unknown. Base qualities are not at hand, and no much larger clone is one base apart. From V the trimming removes 1 base and from J it removes 3 bases, while the gene matches leave 3 bases of the junction unaccounted for. The germline V gene sets CDR1 to MNHNS and CDR2 to SASEGT. The cysteine opens and the phenylalanine closes a CDR3 of 14 amino acids. CDR3 DNA only is kept here, 42 bases in frame from base 1. This specimen belongs to a study of technical replicates of blood from a handful of donors (dated by TCRdb to about 2017). Preparation of the library involved the immunoSEQ multiplex PCR assay. TCRdb's version of the immuneACCESS table is confined to in-frame rearrangements and falls short of the full clone set. An unresolved V gene accounts for under half of the shortfall where checked; the remainder is of unknown origin. In this sample the table shows about 13,000 clones, approximately 95% of which occur a single time. Of the sample, approximately 7.4% is held by the ten largest clones.

This receptor was obtained from a human donor in good health. The sequenced sample was PBMCs. The sequence joins TRBV6-1 to TRBJ2-7; 7 central bases correspond to TRBD2. The CDR3 here reads CASSEETSVYEQYF. The DNA sequence is TGTGCCAGCAGTGAAGAAACTAGCGTCTACGAGCAGTACTTC.